This TCR beta chain was profiled in a study of cytomegalovirus exposure and HLA in healthy donors. Study-wide background: Researchers previously reported finding 90 million to 130 million unique TCR beta sequences from 150 million to 200 million T cells. Study results and caveats: Specificity of a few CMV-associated chains for CMV antigens was verified in vitro. A missense DCLRE1C variant was associated with V- and J-gene trimming of TCR beta chains in a later analysis, and an independent cohort replicated the association.

It was with 60 Vbeta and 13 Jbeta primers that the PCR ran. Profiling relied on immunoSEQ multiplex PCR, and the TCRdb table lists in-frame clones only, not all of them. The sample has about 120,000 clones, roughly 80% seen once. V was cut by 0 bases and J by 3 bases, with 9 bases left in between. Germline lookup yields CDR1 MNHNY and CDR2 SVGAGI (reference sequence). The length of the CDR3 is 14 residues. Notes on this clone: Its target is not known. This is likely a read error, given that the CDR3 carries no conserved phenylalanine or tryptophan at its end.

Whereas donors were nominally healthy upon sampling, unrecorded immune exposures were probable. Sequencing input: PBMCs. The J gene is TRBJ2-7, the V gene TRBV6-6, with D possibly matching TRBD2 (6 bases). This TCR came from a man between 18 and 29 years old in good health and CMV-seropositive. CDR3 sequence (DNA): TGTGCCAGCAGTTACTCGAATAGCGGCTACGAGCAGTACCTC. Translation gives CASSYSNSGYEQYL.